The next 4 T cell receptor beta chains were all read from a single sample in a study of blood T cell repertoires in COVID-19 (dated by TCRdb to 2018 to 2020). Receptor libraries were prepared by the immunoSEQ multiplex PCR assay. This is the immuneACCESS table as TCRdb keeps it, with only in-frame sequences that have V and J called. A part of the clones is gone; compared with another copy, unresolved V genes explain less than half, and the rest is unexplained. Within this sample are some 340,000 clones, with around 83% of them counted one time only. In total, the top ten clones hold less than 6% of the sample. The sequencing sample was made of PBMCs or T cells enriched from blood (not recorded which). The receptor source for this set is a woman aged 45-60 years who had recovered from COVID-19.

This chain links TRBV10-3 with TRBJ2-3; TRBD2 agrees at 10 bases. The V gene end was trimmed by 4 bases and the J gene end by 6 bases; junction bases not matched to a gene: 7. This CDR3 comprises 15 residues. CDR1 and CDR2 (germline): ENHRY, SYGVKD. CDR3 nucleotides: TGTGCCATCAGTGTTGGTAGCGGGGGGTCCGATACGCAGTATTTT. Amino acid sequence: CAISVGSGGSDTQYF.

The chain is built from TRBV12-3 or TRBV12-4 and TRBJ2-7; tentative D call: TRBD2 (5 bases). This CDR3 contains 13 residues. Trimming cost V 2 bases and J 3 bases, with 8 bases left between them. CDR3 coding DNA: TGTGCCAGCAGTTTAACGGGGAACTACGAGCAGTACTTC. Translating it yields CASSLTGNYEQYF.

The V call is TRBV4-2, the J call TRBJ1-4; D call uncertain. The CDR3 consists of 14 residues. With 0 bases removed from V and 4 bases from J, the gap between germline ends came to 6 bases. Germline CDR1 and CDR2: LGHNA and YNFKEQ. The CDR3 region is CASSQENSNEKLFF. The CDR3 nucleotides are TGTGCCAGCAGCCAAGAGAACAGTAATGAAAAACTGTTTTTT.

This sequence joins TRBV11-1 and TRBJ1-1; the D is unclear. The V and J ends lost 2 bases and 7 bases respectively, with 17 bases between them. The CDR3 has 15 amino acids. The germline V gene has CDR1 SGHAT and CDR2 FQDESV (reference sequence). The CDR3, as DNA: TGTGCCAGCAGCTTACGGTCTGGTCCGGGGATTGAAGCTTTCTTT. The encoded protein is CASSLRSGPGIEAFF.